This TCR beta chain was observed in a study of blood T cell repertoires in COVID-19. Across the study: COVID-19 samples collected from the United States, Italy and Spain covered acute and convalescent phases. T cells, B-cell-depleted T cells, or PBMCs supplied cDNA or gDNA.

As processed by the authors: Researchers report that nucleated cell counts were estimated from reference gene primer amplification. Clones were read by immunoSEQ multiplex PCR, and TCRdb kept only the in-frame ones, dropping some. D and trimming come from the DNA, and the V and J calls and clone size come from that table. The data contain 200,000 to 300,000 clones, around four fifths of them singletons. For this clone: Other DNA sequences in this sample translate to the same CDR3.

The CDR3 sequence is 15 residues long. V dropped 6 bases and J dropped 6; count of bases not matched to a gene: 8. Germline V gene lookup returns CDR1 MNHEY and CDR2 SVGEGT. The J gene is TRBJ2-7, the V gene TRBV6-2 or TRBV6-3; 13 bases map to TRBD2. What was sequenced was peripheral blood. The sequence was collected from a man in his sixties with acute or convalescent COVID-19. The CDR3 here is CASSRTSGRVGEQYF. In nucleotides, the CDR3 is TGTGCCAGCAGCAGGACTAGCGGGAGAGTTGGCGAGCAGTACTTC.